The present TCR beta chain was sequenced within a study of blood T cell repertoires in COVID-19. For the study at large: There were acute and convalescent COVID-19 samples, and they came from the United States, Italy and Spain. PBMCs, B-cell-depleted T cells, or T cells were the source of the cDNA or gDNA that made up the material.

Authors' analysis steps: Amplifying reference gene primers gave estimates of nucleated cell counts. The method was immunoSEQ multiplex PCR; TCRdb's version includes in-frame clones alone and lacks a portion of them. That table gives V, J and clone size, and the DNA gave D and trimming. The repertoire holds tens of thousands of clones, with roughly 87% as singletons. CDR1 is ENHRY, CDR2 SYGVKD, per germline. CDR3 length: 15 amino acids. The V segment lost 8 bases and the J segment 3 bases; nucleotides outside the gene matches: 7. The sample consisted of peripheral blood. The clonotype was recovered from a man between 50 and 59 years old with active COVID-19. This chain uses TRBV10-3 with TRBJ1-5; 10 bases line up with TRBD1. Written as DNA, the CDR3 is TGTGCCATCGGGACAGGGGTAGGTGTCAATCAGCCCCAGCATTTT. Translated: CAIGTGVGVNQPQHF.